This TCR beta chain comes out of a study of early T cells in non-severe SARS-CoV-2 infection. TCRdb analysed the 5' RACE reads with MiXCR anew, one entry per CDR3 protein. This table has tens of thousands of distinct CDR3 sequences, around 3.9% appearing once. Ten or more counts support this clonotype. J lost 7 bases, V lost 0 bases, and 9 bases had no gene match. The CDR3 consists of 17 residues. The germline CDR1 and CDR2 sequences are SGHVS and FNYEAQ. The rearrangement joins TRBV7-6 to TRBJ2-1; 10 bases align to TRBD2. The TCR sequence derives from an adult who was a healthcare worker with PCR-confirmed SARS-CoV-2 infection or an uninfected control (not recorded which). Sequencing was performed on whole blood. CDR3 residues: CASSLALETSGINEQFF. CDR3 nucleotides: TGTGCCAGCAGCTTAGCGTTGGAAACTAGCGGGATAAATGAGCAGTTCTTC.